The 19 T cell receptor beta chains below all came from one sample that was sequenced in a study of control samples from healthy donors and cancer patients. Generated by immunoSEQ multiplex PCR, the TCRdb table keeps only in-frame clones and is missing some. Among about 98,000 clones, 79% were seen once, and the ten largest hold 10%. Sequencing was done on a sample of blood. These receptors originate from a woman in her twenties or thirties in good health.

The chain links TRBV19 to TRBJ1-1; the D is unclear. The V end was cut by 4 bases, the J end by 3 bases, with 9 bases between. The CDR3 contains 13 residues. Germline CDR1 reads LNHDA; CDR2 reads SQIVND (reference sequence). The CDR3 DNA is TGTGCCAGTAGTACGACTGCCCACACTGAAGCTTTCTTT. Its translation is CASSTTAHTEAFF.

This clone was recorded only once. J is TRBJ1-5 and V is TRBV30; 10 bases map to TRBD1. Germline V gene data show CDR1 as GTSNPN and CDR2 as SVGIG (reference sequence). V was clipped by 2 bases and J by 4 bases; unmatched bases: 8. The length of the CDR3 is 16 residues. The CDR3 loop reads CAWSPDRGSRNQPQHF. The CDR3 DNA reads TGTGCCTGGAGTCCGGACAGGGGGTCCCGTAATCAGCCCCAGCATTTT.

The chain recombines TRBV12-5 with TRBJ1-2, with unresolved D. The CDR3 extends over 15 amino acids. Germline V lookup: CDR1 LGHNT, CDR2 FRNRAP. V was shortened by 6 bases and J by 2 bases, with 16 bases between the two germline ends. The CDR3 DNA reads TGTGCTAGTGGGGTACCTGACATCGAAAACTATGGCTACACCTTC. The encoded protein is CASGVPDIENYGYTF. Looking up the rest from reference TRBV12-5 and TRBJ1-2 gives the full variable domain: DARVTQTPRHKVTEMGQEVTMRCQPILGHNTVFWYRQTMMQGLELLAYFRNRAPLDDSGMPKDRFSAEMPDATLATLKIQPSEPRDSAVYFCASGVPDIENYGYTFGSGTRLTVV.

This clone turned up a few times. The rearrangement uses TRBV5-6 and TRBJ2-7; tentative D call: TRBD2 (5 bases). V gave up 0 bases and J gave up 7 bases, with 8 bases separating them. This CDR3 spans 12 amino acids. Per germline, CDR1 SGHDT and CDR2 YYEEEE. CDR3 DNA: TGTGCCAGCAGCTTGGCCGGCGGGGAGCAGTACTTC. Its protein is CASSLAGGEQYF.

The V gene is TRBV9, the J gene TRBJ2-3; TRBD1 or TRBD2 may be the D gene (6 bases each). This CDR3 spans 16 amino acids. V gave up 1 base and J gave up 2 bases, with 14 bases separating them. Per germline, CDR1 SGDLS and CDR2 YYNGEE. CDR3 DNA: TGTGCCAGCAGCGTAAGTACGGGGGCCGTCACAGATACGCAGTATTTT. Its protein is CASSVSTGAVTDTQYF.

V usage is TRBV30 and J usage is TRBJ2-2; D gene ambiguous. The CDR3 loop spans 13 amino acids. The ends were cut back, 3 bases at V and 5 bases at J, with 10 bases in the middle. Germline V lookup: CDR1 GTSNPN, CDR2 SVGIG (reference sequence). CDR3 protein: CAWSVRVTGELFF. The CDR3 DNA is TGTGCCTGGAGCGTTCGTGTTACCGGGGAGCTGTTTTTT.

The chain has TRBV5-6 and TRBJ2-7; D is perhaps TRBD1 (6 bases). The CDR3 extends over 13 amino acids. Germline CDR1 SGHDT, CDR2 YYEEEE. With 4 bases removed from V and 5 bases from J, the gap between germline ends came to 13 bases. CDR3 amino acids: CASSVRGGHEQYF. The CDR3 DNA sequence: TGTGCCAGCAGCGTCAGGGGCGGGCACGAGCAGTACTTC.

The chain uses TRBV14 and TRBJ2-1; 10 bases align to TRBD2. Germline V gene data show CDR1 as SGHDN and CDR2 as FVKESK. This CDR3 has 16 residues. V dropped 0 bases and J dropped 9; count of bases not matched to a gene: 8. The DNA of the CDR3 is TGTGCCAGCAGCCAAGATTGGCTAGCGGGGGAGGGTGAGCAGTTCTTC. Amino acid sequence: CASSQDWLAGEGEQFF. The full variable domain, its missing parts supplied by reference TRBV14 and TRBJ2-1, is EAGVTQFPSHSVIEKGQTVTLRCDPISGHDNLYWYRRVMGKEIKFLLHFVKESKQDESGMPNNRFLAERTGGTYSTLKVQPAELEDSGVYFCASSQDWLAGEGEQFFGPGTRLTVL.

The genes are TRBV5-8 and TRBJ2-3, with TRBD2 matching 12 bases. The germline V gene has CDR1 SGHTS and CDR2 YDEGEE. V was clipped by 0 bases and J by 6 bases; unmatched bases: 11. This CDR3 has 18 residues. CDR3: CASSLGLAGDSLWDTQYF. As DNA, the CDR3 is TGTGCCAGCAGCTTGGGACTAGCGGGGGACTCCCTCTGGGATACGCAGTATTTT.

The chain uses TRBV19 and TRBJ2-3; D is perhaps TRBD1 or TRBD2 (8 bases each). V gave up 4 bases and J gave up 4 bases, with 18 bases separating them. Germline CDR1 LNHDA, CDR2 SQIVND (reference sequence). The CDR3 runs to 16 residues. The CDR3 protein is CASSTGGTGGSDTQYF. Written as DNA, the CDR3 is TGTGCCAGTAGTACGGGAGGGACAGGTGGGTCAGATACGCAGTATTTT.

This clone has a single count. The chain carries TRBV7-9 and TRBJ1-4; D may be TRBD1 (5 bases). Germline CDR1 reads SEHNR; CDR2 reads FQNEAQ (reference sequence). There are 14 residues in the CDR3. The V and J ends lost 10 bases and 8 bases respectively, with 20 bases between them. CDR3 coding DNA: TGTGCCATCGACCCCGGGGGGGTCAGCGAAAAACTGTTTTTT. Translation gives CAIDPGGVSEKLFF. Full variable domain (missing parts from reference TRBV7-9 and TRBJ1-4): DTGVSQNPRHKITKRGQNVTFRCDPISEHNRLYWYRQTLGQGPEFLTYFQNEAQLEKSRLLSDRFSAERPKGSFSTLEIQRTEQGDSAMYLCAIDPGGVSEKLFFGSGTQLSVL.

The chain links TRBV15 to TRBJ2-7; D is unresolved. This CDR3 is 16 amino acids long. Germline CDR1 is LNHNV and CDR2 is YYDKDF (reference sequence). The V and J ends lost 8 bases and 0 bases respectively, with 20 bases between them. The CDR3 coding sequence is TGTGCCACCTTCCTCCCAAGCCAGAGGAGCTCCTACGAGCAGTACTTC. Its translation: CATFLPSQRSSYEQYF.

Written as DNA, the CDR3 is TGTGCCAGCAGTCCCCCCGCAGGGAGAGGCGGGGAGCTGTTTTTT. Its translation is CASSPPAGRGGELFF. The chain uses TRBV6-6 and TRBJ2-2; possibly TRBD1 or TRBD2 for D (5 bases each). The V end lost 5 bases, the J end lost 7 bases, and 17 bases lay between the germline ends. The CDR3 loop spans 15 amino acids. Germline V gene sequence: CDR1 MNHNY, CDR2 SVGAGI (reference sequence).

The genes are TRBV3-1 (or the pseudogene TRBV3-2) and TRBJ1-1; D gene unclear. V dropped 3 bases and J dropped 0 bases, with 8 bases sitting between them. The CDR3 contains 14 residues. The germline CDR1 and CDR2 sequences are LGHDT and YNNKEL (reference sequence). CDR3 region: CASSQTQLNTEAFF. In nucleotides, the CDR3 is TGTGCCAGCAGCCAGACCCAGCTGAACACTGAAGCTTTCTTT.

This clone showed up just a few times. This chain uses TRBV3-1 (or the pseudogene TRBV3-2) with TRBJ1-2; perhaps TRBD1 as D (6 bases). This CDR3 comprises 16 residues. V was trimmed by 1 base and J by 2 bases, leaving 14 bases between them. The germline V gene has CDR1 LGHDT and CDR2 YNNKEL (reference sequence). The CDR3 region is CASSQAVGGTNYGYTF. The CDR3 region has the DNA TGTGCCAGCAGCCAAGCGGTCGGAGGGACAAACTATGGCTACACCTTC.

This clone was counted a single time. CDR3 coding DNA: TGTGCCAGCAAGAGGAGCTCCTACGAGCAGTACTTC. This codes for CASKRSSYEQYF. The gene calls are TRBV6-5 and TRBJ2-7, with D unresolved. The CDR3 is 12 amino acids. Germline CDR1 reads MNHEY; CDR2 reads SVGAGI. V was clipped by 7 bases and J by 0 bases, with 7 bases between them.

The rearrangement uses TRBV27 and TRBJ2-1, with 9 bases that match TRBD1. The CDR3 covers 14 residues. The ends lost 5 bases at V and 7 bases at J; junction bases unmatched: 6. Germline loops: CDR1 MNHEY, CDR2 SMNVEV (reference sequence). DNA for the CDR3: TGTGCCAGCAGTCGAGGACAGGGGCGGAATGAGCAGTTCTTC. Encoded protein: CASSRGQGRNEQFF.

The rearrangement links TRBV18 to TRBJ1-1; D not resolved. Germline V gives CDR1 KGHSH, CDR2 LQKENI. The CDR3 loop spans 14 amino acids. Between the trimmed V and J ends, which lost 0 bases and 5 bases, there was a span of 10 bases. CDR3 sequence (DNA): TGTGCCAGCTCACCACCAAAGGGCTCTACTGAAGCTTTCTTT. Residues: CASSPPKGSTEAFF. Supplemented by reference TRBV18 and TRBJ1-1, the full variable domain reads NAGVMQNPRHLVRRRGQEARLRCSPMKGHSHVYWYRQLPEEGLKFMVYLQKENIIDESGMPKERFSAEFPKEGPSILRIQQVVRGDSAAYFCASSPPKGSTEAFFGQGTRLTVV.

J is TRBJ2-5 and V is TRBV6-5; TRBD1 matches 8 bases. The CDR3 runs 15 residues. Germline CDR1 is MNHEY and CDR2 is SVGAGI. After removal of 5 bases from V and 2 bases from J, the junction contained 7 bases not matched to a gene. This chain's CDR3 is CASSRTGRSQETQYF. CDR3 nucleotide sequence: TGTGCCAGCAGTAGGACAGGGCGGTCTCAAGAGACCCAGTACTTC.